One and the same sample provided the 8 T cell receptor beta chains below, sequenced in a study of technical replicates of blood from several donors. The data were produced by immunoSEQ multiplex PCR, yet TCRdb's version contains in-frame clones alone and is incomplete. The sample contains approximately 49,000 clones, approximately 90% of which appear only once. The sequencing input was PBMCs. All receptors derive from a human donor in good health. Some clones in this sample may be carry-over from other donors' samples.

V and J are TRBV5-8 and TRBJ2-2, with TRBD2 as a possible D gene (5 bases). The CDR3 is 16 residues long. The germline V gene has CDR1 SGHTS and CDR2 YDEGEE. The V end lost 4 bases, the J end lost 2 bases, and 15 bases lay between the germline ends. The CDR3 reads CASSPAGVGNTGELFF. The CDR3 DNA sequence: TGTGCCAGCAGCCCGGCCGGGGTAGGAAACACCGGGGAGCTGTTTTTT.

The V and J genes are TRBV7-2 and TRBJ1-5; 9 bases match TRBD1. J gave up 7 bases and V 6 bases, and 7 bases lay outside the gene matches. CDR1 is SGHTA and CDR2 is FQGNSA in the germline V gene. The CDR3 length is 14 residues. CDR3 sequence (DNA): TGTGCCAGCAGAGGGACAGGGTCAGGACAGCCCCAGCATTTT. Translating it yields CASRGTGSGQPQHF.

The CDR3 sequence is CAWAGQWEQYF. CDR3 nucleotides: TGTGCCTGGGCTGGGCAATGGGAGCAGTACTTC. The chain carries TRBV30 and TRBJ2-7; D remains unclear. V lost 5 bases and J lost 7, with 12 bases in between. The CDR3 loop spans 11 amino acids. Germline values: CDR1 GTSNPN, CDR2 SVGIG (reference sequence).

This clone has only a few counts. This chain connects TRBV28 to TRBJ1-2; 9 bases agree with TRBD1. The V gene end was trimmed by 1 base and the J gene end by 4 bases; junction bases not matched to a gene: 7. Germline values: CDR1 MDHEN, CDR2 SYDVKM. The CDR3 loop spans 16 amino acids. The CDR3 spells CASSLSRTGVLYGYTF. The CDR3 region has the DNA TGTGCCAGCAGTTTATCCCGGACAGGGGTCCTCTATGGCTACACCTTC.

V gene TRBV5-4 combines with J gene TRBJ2-7, with 9 bases aligning to TRBD2. Germline assignment: CDR1 SGHNT and CDR2 YYREEE (reference sequence). V dropped 0 bases and J dropped 6; count of bases not matched to a gene: 7. The CDR3 length is 15 residues. In nucleotides, the CDR3 is TGTGCCAGCAGCTTGGGTAGCGGGGGACTAGGCGAGCAGTACTTC. This translates into CASSLGSGGLGEQYF.

The chain recombines TRBV11-1 with TRBJ1-1; 9 nucleotides line up with TRBD1. V lost 8 bases to trimming and J lost 4 bases; unmatched junction nucleotides: 5. Per germline, CDR1 SGHAT and CDR2 FQDESV (reference sequence). This CDR3 has 13 amino acids. CDR3 bases: TGTGCCAGCCGACGACAGGGGGGCACTGAAGCTTTCTTT. Protein sequence: CASRRQGGTEAFF.

V gene TRBV30 combines with J gene TRBJ1-1; TRBD1 is a possible D gene (6 bases). This CDR3 is built from 13 residues. V shed 2 bases and J shed 2 bases, with 9 bases lying between them. CDR1 is GTSNPN, CDR2 SVGIG, per germline (reference sequence). CDR3 sequence reads: CAWSPDSNTEAFF. DNA of the CDR3: TGTGCCTGGAGTCCGGACAGTAACACTGAAGCTTTCTTT.

This clone was seen only once. This chain connects TRBV2 to TRBJ2-1; 15 bases are a match to TRBD2. Per germline, CDR1 SNHLY and CDR2 FYNNEI. The CDR3 is 15 residues long. With V trimmed by 6 bases and J by 6 bases, 3 bases remained unmatched. The CDR3 DNA reads as TGTGCCAGCAGCCCGGGACTAGCGGGAGGCAATGAGCAGTTCTTC. It translates to CASSPGLAGGNEQFF.